This entry features one T cell receptor beta chain sequence. Its target is unknown. The method was immunoSEQ multiplex PCR; TCRdb's version includes in-frame clones alone and lacks a portion of them. The sample consists of 150,000 to 200,000 clones, 81% of them appearing once. The data are from a study of cytomegalovirus exposure and HLA in healthy donors. Separate from the approximately 700-subject first cohort was the 120-subject validation cohort, to which the donors belonged. Notes on the study in general: Reportedly, diagnosis of cytomegalovirus status by the classifier showed high specificity and sensitivity. Researchers counted around 180 TCR beta chains as cytomegalovirus-associated.

The CDR3 is 14 amino acids. Unmatched junction bases numbered 3, after V lost 6 bases and J lost 0 bases. Germline V gives CDR1 SGHTA, CDR2 FQGNSA. V and J are TRBV7-2 and TRBJ2-7, with 9 bases that match TRBD1. Sequencing was carried out using PBMCs. This receptor was obtained from a woman in her twenties or thirties in good health and CMV-seronegative. CDR3 in amino acids: CASSRDRASYEQYF. The CDR3 DNA reads as TGTGCCAGCAGTCGGGACAGGGCCTCCTACGAGCAGTACTTC.